This TCR beta chain came from a study of blood T cell repertoires in COVID-19. Looking at the study overall: Acute-phase and convalescent COVID-19 samples originated in the United States, Italy and Spain. The analysed material was cDNA or gDNA that came from T cells, B-cell-depleted T cells, or PBMCs.

The assay was immunoSEQ multiplex PCR, and TCRdb's table has in-frame clones only and misses some. The table lists 130,000 or so clones, under 90% of them singletons. V gave up 5 bases and J gave up 0 bases; unmatched junction bases: 6. The germline V gene has CDR1 MNHEY and CDR2 SVGAGI. The length of the CDR3 is 15 residues. Specimen: peripheral blood. The rearrangement links TRBV6-5 to TRBJ1-2, with 7 bases lining up with TRBD1. This TCR derives from a woman in her 70s with acute or convalescent COVID-19. CDR3 region: CASSTRDRANYGYTF. The CDR3 coding sequence is TGTGCCAGCAGTACCCGGGACAGAGCTAACTATGGCTACACCTTC.